This entry concerns a single T cell receptor beta chain. After removal of 5 bases from V and 10 bases from J, the junction contained 4 bases not matched to a gene. The CDR3 consists of 12 residues. Looked up from germline, CDR1 is MDHEN and CDR2 is SYDVKM. The data belong to a study of blood T cell repertoires in COVID-19. In the study overall: The origin of the acute and convalescent COVID-19 samples was the United States, Italy and Spain. PBMCs, B-cell-depleted T cells, or T cells provided the cDNA or gDNA that made up the material.

Source study methods: Estimation of nucleated cell counts was performed using reference gene primer amplification. Sequenced by immunoSEQ multiplex PCR; TCRdb stores in-frame clones only, minus some. Clonal size and the V and J genes are those of that table, whereas D and trimming came from the DNA. Among 330,000 or so clones, roughly 90% were seen once, and the ten largest hold 9.5% to 10%. During active infection, Seattle patients enrolled and were then monitored through disease. This chain links TRBV28 with TRBJ1-3; 8 nucleotides align to TRBD1. The clonotype originates from a man aged 30 to 39 with COVID-19, enrolled during active disease. Sequencing was done on a sample of peripheral blood. CDR3: CASSRQGWTIYF. The CDR3 region has the DNA TGTGCCAGCAGTCGACAGGGGTGGACCATATATTTT.